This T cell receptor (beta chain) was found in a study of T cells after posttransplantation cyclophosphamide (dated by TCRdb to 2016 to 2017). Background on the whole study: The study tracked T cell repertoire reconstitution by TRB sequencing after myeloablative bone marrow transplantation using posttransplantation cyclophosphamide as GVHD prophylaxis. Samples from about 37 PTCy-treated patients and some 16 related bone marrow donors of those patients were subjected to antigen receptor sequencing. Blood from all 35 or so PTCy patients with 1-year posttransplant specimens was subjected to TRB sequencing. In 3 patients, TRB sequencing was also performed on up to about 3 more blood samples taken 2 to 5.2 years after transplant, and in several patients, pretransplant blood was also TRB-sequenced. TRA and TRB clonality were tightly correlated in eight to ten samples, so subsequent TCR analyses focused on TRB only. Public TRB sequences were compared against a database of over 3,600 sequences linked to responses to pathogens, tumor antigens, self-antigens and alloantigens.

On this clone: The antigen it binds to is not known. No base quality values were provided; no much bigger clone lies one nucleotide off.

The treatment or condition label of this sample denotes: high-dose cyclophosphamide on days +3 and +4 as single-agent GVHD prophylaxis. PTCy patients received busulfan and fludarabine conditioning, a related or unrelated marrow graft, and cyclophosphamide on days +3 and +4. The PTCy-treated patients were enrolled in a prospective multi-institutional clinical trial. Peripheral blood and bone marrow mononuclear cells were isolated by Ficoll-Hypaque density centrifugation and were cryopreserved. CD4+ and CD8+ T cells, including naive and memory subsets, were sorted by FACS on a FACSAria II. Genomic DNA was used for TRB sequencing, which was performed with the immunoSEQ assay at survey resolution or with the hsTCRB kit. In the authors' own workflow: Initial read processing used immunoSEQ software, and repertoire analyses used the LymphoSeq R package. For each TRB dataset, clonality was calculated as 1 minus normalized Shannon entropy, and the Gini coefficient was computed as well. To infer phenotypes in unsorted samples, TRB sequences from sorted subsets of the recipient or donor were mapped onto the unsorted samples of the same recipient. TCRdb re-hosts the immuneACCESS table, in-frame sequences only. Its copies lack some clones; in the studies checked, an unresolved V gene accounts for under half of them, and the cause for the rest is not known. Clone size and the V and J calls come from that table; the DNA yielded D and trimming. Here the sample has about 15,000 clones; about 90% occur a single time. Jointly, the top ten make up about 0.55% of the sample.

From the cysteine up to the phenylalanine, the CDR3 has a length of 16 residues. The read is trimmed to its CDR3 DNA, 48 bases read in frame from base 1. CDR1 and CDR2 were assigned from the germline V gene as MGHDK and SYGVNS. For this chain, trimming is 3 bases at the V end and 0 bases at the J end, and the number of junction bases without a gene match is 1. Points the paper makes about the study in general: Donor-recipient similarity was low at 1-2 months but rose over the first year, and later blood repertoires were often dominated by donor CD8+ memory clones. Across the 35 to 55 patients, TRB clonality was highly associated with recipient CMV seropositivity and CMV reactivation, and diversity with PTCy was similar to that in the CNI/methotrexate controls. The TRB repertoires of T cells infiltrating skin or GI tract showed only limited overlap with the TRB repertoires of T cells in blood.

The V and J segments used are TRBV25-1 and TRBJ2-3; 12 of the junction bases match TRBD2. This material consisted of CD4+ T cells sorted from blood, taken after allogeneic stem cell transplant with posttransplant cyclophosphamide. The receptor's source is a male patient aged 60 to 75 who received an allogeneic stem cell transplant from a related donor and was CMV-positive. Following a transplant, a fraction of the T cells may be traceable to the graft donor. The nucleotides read TGTGCCAGCAGTGACGGACTAGCGGGAAGCACAGATACGCAGTATTTT. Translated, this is CASSDGLAGSTDTQYF.